This section outlines one T cell receptor beta chain sequence together with its context. This sample is part of a study of blood T cell repertoires in COVID-19. Study-wide context: Some COVID-19 samples were acute and others convalescent; all came from the United States, Italy and Spain. T cells, B-cell-depleted T cells, or PBMCs supplied cDNA or gDNA.

The V gene's germline CDR1 is SGHTA and CDR2 FQGNSA. Trimming pared 1 base from V and 9 bases from J, leaving 10 bases between. This CDR3 has 14 amino acids. The authors' processing: Counts of nucleated cells, estimated from reference gene primer amplification, were obtained. The protocol was immunoSEQ multiplex PCR, while the TCRdb copy is restricted to in-frame clones and leaves out a portion. V and J calls and clone size are those listed in that table; D and trimming were worked out from the DNA. The sample holds 190,000 or so clones, around nine tenths seen once. The V call is TRBV7-2, the J call TRBJ1-6; weak D call: TRBD1 (5 bases). The receptor comes from a woman aged 18-29 years who had recovered from COVID-19. The sequenced material came from peripheral blood. The CDR3 sequence is CASSLGTTGSPLHF. CDR3 coding DNA: TGTGCCAGCAGCTTAGGGACAACGGGTTCACCCCTCCACTTT.